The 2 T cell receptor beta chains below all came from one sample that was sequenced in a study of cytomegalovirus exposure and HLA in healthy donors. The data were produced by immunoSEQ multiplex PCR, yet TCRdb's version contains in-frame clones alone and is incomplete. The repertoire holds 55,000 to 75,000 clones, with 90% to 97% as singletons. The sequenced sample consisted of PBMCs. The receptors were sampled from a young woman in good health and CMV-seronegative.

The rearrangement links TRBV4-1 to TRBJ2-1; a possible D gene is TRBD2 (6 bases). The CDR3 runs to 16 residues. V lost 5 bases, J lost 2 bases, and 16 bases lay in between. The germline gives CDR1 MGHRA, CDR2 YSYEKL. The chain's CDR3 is CASSKAGAGTYNEQFF. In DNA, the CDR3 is TGCGCCAGCAGCAAGGCGGGTGCGGGAACCTACAATGAGCAGTTCTTC.

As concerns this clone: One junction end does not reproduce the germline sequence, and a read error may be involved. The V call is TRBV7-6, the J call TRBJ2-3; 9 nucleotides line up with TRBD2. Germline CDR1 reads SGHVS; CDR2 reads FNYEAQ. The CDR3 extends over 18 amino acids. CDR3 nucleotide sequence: TGTGGCAGCACCCGACTACCCAAGGCTAGCGGGGCCACAGATACGCAGTATTTT. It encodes CGSTRLPKASGATDTQYF.